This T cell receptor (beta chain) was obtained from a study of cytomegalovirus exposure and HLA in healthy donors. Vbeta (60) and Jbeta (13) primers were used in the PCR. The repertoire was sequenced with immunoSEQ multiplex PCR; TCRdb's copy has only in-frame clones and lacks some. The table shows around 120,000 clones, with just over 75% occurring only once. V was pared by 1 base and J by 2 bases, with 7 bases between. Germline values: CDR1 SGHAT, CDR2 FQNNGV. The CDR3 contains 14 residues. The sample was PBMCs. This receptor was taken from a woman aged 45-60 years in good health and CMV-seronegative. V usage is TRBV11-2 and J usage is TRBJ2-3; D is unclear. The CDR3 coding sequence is TGTGCCAGCAGCTTAGCAGGTGCCACAGATACGCAGTATTTT. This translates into CASSLAGATDTQYF.